Presented here are 23 T cell receptor beta chains from one specimen sequenced in a study of beta chain bispecific antibodies for T cell cancers. TCRdb re-derived calls from the 5' RACE reads in MiXCR, one entry per CDR3 protein. This table has more than 20,000 distinct CDR3 sequences, 2% to 2.5% appearing once. No antigen has been assigned to these receptors. Expansion lasted approximately 3 days, with either anti-CD3 antibody OKT3 or CD3/CD28 beads. Study findings and constraints: The leukemia cells, rather than normal T cells, gave most of the targeted TRBV signal. Versus anti-CD19, anti-TRBV12 exposure cut the TRBV12-3 share of TRBV signal by roughly 99%.

The sample was healthy donor T cells cultured with leukemia cells, taken from a culture containing a bispecific antibody targeting TCR Vbeta12. Receptor source: a human donor in good health. Some clones in this sample may be carry-over from other donors' samples.

A remark on this clonotype: A read error may be the cause here, since a much bigger clone is one base away. J is TRBJ2-2 and V is TRBV7-9, with TRBD2 as a possible D gene (6 bases). V was cut by 7 bases and J by 1 base, with 16 bases left in between. Germline V gene data show CDR1 as SEHNR and CDR2 as FQNEAQ (reference sequence). The CDR3 runs 16 residues. In DNA, the CDR3 is TGTGCCAGCACCCCCTCGGGGGAGATGAACACCGGGGAGCTGTTTTTT. It yields the protein CASTPSGEMNTGELFF.

There are a few counts of this clonotype. The chain has TRBV5-4 and TRBJ2-7, with D perhaps matching TRBD1 (6 bases). This CDR3 is built from 14 residues. V was pared by 3 bases and J by 3 bases, with 13 bases between. Germline CDR1 reads SGHNT; CDR2 reads YYREEE (reference sequence). CDR3 in DNA: TGTGCCAGCAGCTGGGGTCCAGGGGTCTACGAGCAGTACTTC. Protein sequence: CASSWGPGVYEQYF.

At least ten counts were recorded for this clonotype. The gene calls are TRBV6-5 and TRBJ2-7, with no clear D. Trimming took off 5 bases at V and 1 base at J, with 12 bases between the two ends. The CDR3 spans 14 residues. Germline V gene sequence: CDR1 MNHEY, CDR2 SVGAGI. CDR3 region: CASSPTVRSYEQYF. As DNA, the CDR3 is TGTGCCAGCAGTCCCACAGTCCGTTCCTACGAGCAGTACTTC.

This clonotype was observed many times. The rearrangement joins TRBV6-5 to TRBJ2-5, with TRBD1 matching 7 bases. CDR1 is MNHEY, CDR2 SVGAGI, per germline. With 6 bases clipped from V and 7 bases from J, the junction kept 14 bases outside the gene matches. This CDR3 is built from 15 residues. DNA for the CDR3: TGTGCCAGCAGACCTACTCGGGACAGCCTCCTGACCCAGTACTTC. Its translation is CASRPTRDSLLTQYF.

Ten or more counts support this clonotype. The chain carries TRBV2 and TRBJ2-7, with D perhaps TRBD2 (8 bases). The germline CDR1 and CDR2 sequences are SNHLY and FYNNEI. The CDR3 is 17 amino acids. The V gene lost 5 bases and the J gene lost 0 bases, with 20 bases spanning the gap. The CDR3 DNA follows: TGTGCCAGCAGTCATTCACTTAGCGGGGACAGCTCCTACGAGCAGTACTTC. This codes for CASSHSLSGDSSYEQYF. Full variable domain (outside the CDR3, taken from reference TRBV2 and TRBJ2-7): EPEVTQTPSHQVTQMGQEVILRCVPISNHLYFYWYRQILGQKVEFLVSFYNNEISEKSEIFDDQFSVERPDGSNFTLKIRSTKLEDSAMYFCASSHSLSGDSSYEQYFGPGTRLTVT.

Many counts were recorded for this clonotype. The rearrangement links TRBV6-5 to TRBJ2-3, with 8 bases identical to TRBD2. In germline, CDR1 is MNHEY, CDR2 SVGAGI. Germline trimming cut 7 bases from V and 5 bases from J; bases unmatched to any gene: 5. The CDR3 sequence is 13 residues long. The chain's CDR3 is CASTSSGGDTQYF. The CDR3, as DNA: TGTGCCAGCACCTCCAGCGGGGGAGATACGCAGTATTTT.

In this sample, this clonotype turned up many times. This sequence joins TRBV20-1 and TRBJ2-2; possibly TRBD2 for D (5 bases). Trimming shortened V by 3 bases and J by 1 base, and 6 bases separated the two germline ends. Germline assignment: CDR1 DFQATT and CDR2 SNEGSKA (reference sequence). CDR3 length equals 13 residues. The DNA for the CDR3 is TGCAGTGCTAGCGGGGAGAACACCGGGGAGCTGTTTTTT. It is translated as CSASGENTGELFF.

This clonotype was recorded many times. This sequence joins TRBV19 and TRBJ1-5, with 8 bases that match TRBD1. Germline V gives CDR1 LNHDA, CDR2 SQIVND (reference sequence). V gave up 8 bases and J gave up 6 bases; unmatched junction bases: 9. The CDR3 is 14 amino acids. The CDR3 DNA reads as TGTGCCAGTCAGATGACAGGGGTGGGTCAGCCCCAGCATTTT. Residues: CASQMTGVGQPQHF.

This clonotype was seen only a few times. The V and J genes are TRBV7-3 and TRBJ2-7, with 10 bases aligning to TRBD2. The CDR3 sequence is 14 residues long. Germline loops: CDR1 SGHTA, CDR2 FQGTGA. The junction had 4 bases not matched to a gene; V was cut back by 3 bases and J by 5 bases. The CDR3, as DNA: TGTGCCAGCAGCTTGAGCGGGGGGGCCGACGAGCAGTACTTC. It yields the protein CASSLSGGADEQYF.

This clonotype showed up many times. The rearrangement joins TRBV5-6 to TRBJ1-1; D is unclear. Germline V CDR1 and CDR2: SGHDT, YYEEEE. V dropped 0 bases and J dropped 3 bases, with 12 bases sitting between them. The CDR3 covers 15 residues. CDR3 bases: TGTGCCAGCAGCTTGGGTGAGAGGGATTACACTGAAGCTTTCTTT. Protein sequence: CASSLGERDYTEAFF.

This clonotype was seen many times. The chain has TRBV5-1 and TRBJ1-1; TRBD1 aligns across 7 bases. Germline V lookup: CDR1 SGHRS, CDR2 YFSETQ. The CDR3 is 18 amino acids. Losses at the gene ends were 0 bases for V and 0 bases for J; bases not matched to a gene: 11. The CDR3 is CASSLGGGTAKMNTEAFF. CDR3 nucleotide sequence: TGCGCCAGCAGCTTGGGTGGTGGGACAGCTAAAATGAACACTGAAGCTTTCTTT.

This clonotype is labeled as medium-sized. The chain is built from TRBV28 and TRBJ2-3, with D unresolved. This CDR3 spans 14 amino acids. Germline CDR1 is MDHEN and CDR2 is SYDVKM. Trimming shortened V by 3 bases and J by 2 bases, and 9 bases separated the two germline ends. For the CDR3, the DNA is TGTGCCAGCAGTTTGGGTCGAATCACAGATACGCAGTATTTT. Residues: CASSLGRITDTQYF.

The V gene is TRBV5-4, the J gene TRBJ2-5, with 9 bases identical to TRBD1. V was pared by 4 bases and J by 5 bases, with 12 bases of the junction left unmatched. The CDR3 contains 16 residues. The germline gives CDR1 SGHNT, CDR2 YYREEE (reference sequence). Here the CDR3 DNA reads TGTGCCAGCAGCAACTGGGACAGGGATATCAGGGAGACCCAGTACTTC. It yields the protein CASSNWDRDIRETQYF.

This clonotype came up many times. The chain combines TRBV19 with TRBJ1-5; 7 nucleotides match TRBD1. CDR3 length: 14 residues. The trim removed 7 bases at V and 4 bases at J, leaving 7 bases unmatched. Germline V gives CDR1 LNHDA, CDR2 SQIVND (reference sequence). In nucleotides, the CDR3 is TGTGCCAGTAAAGTCTCAGGGGGTAATCAGCCCCAGCATTTT. Translating it yields CASKVSGGNQPQHF.

There are many counts of this clonotype. V is TRBV5-5 and J is TRBJ1-1; D not resolved. The CDR3 contains 14 residues. V was trimmed by 2 bases and J by 0 bases, leaving 8 bases between them. Looked up from germline, CDR1 is SGHKS and CDR2 is YYEKEE (reference sequence). The CDR3 reads CASSLEILNTEAFF. The CDR3 DNA reads as TGTGCCAGCAGCTTAGAGATCCTGAACACTGAAGCTTTCTTT.

Ten or more counts support this clonotype. V is TRBV20-1 and J is TRBJ2-1; unclear D gene. V was pared by 0 bases and J by 8 bases, with 8 bases between. Germline loops: CDR1 DFQATT, CDR2 SNEGSKA (reference sequence). This CDR3 is built from 12 residues. The CDR3 here is CSAREGRYEQFF. CDR3 DNA sequence: TGCAGTGCTAGAGAGGGCCGCTATGAGCAGTTCTTC.

Relative to its sample, this clonotype is medium-sized. The chain combines TRBV6-5 with TRBJ2-7; no clear D gene. The V and J ends lost 2 bases and 6 bases respectively, with 11 bases between them. CDR3 length: 13 residues. Looked up from germline, CDR1 is MNHEY and CDR2 is SVGAGI. Here the CDR3 DNA reads TGTGCCAGCAGTTACAGTCGCAACAGCGAGCAGTACTTC. Its protein product is CASSYSRNSEQYF.

This clonotype was seen repeatedly, ten times or more. The chain is built from TRBV10-3 and TRBJ2-3; the D gene is possibly TRBD1 (5 bases). Germline-derived CDR1 and CDR2 are ENHRY and SYGVKD. The CDR3 covers 15 residues. V lost 0 bases and J 3 bases, leaving 10 bases between the germline ends. The CDR3, as DNA: TGTGCCATCAGTGAGTCCTGGGGCCTAACAGATACGCAGTATTTT. Its protein product is CAISESWGLTDTQYF.

This clonotype appeared many times. V usage is TRBV19 and J usage is TRBJ2-2; no definite D call. Trimming pared 7 bases from V and 0 bases from J, leaving 6 bases between. Germline V gives CDR1 LNHDA, CDR2 SQIVND (reference sequence). The CDR3 is 13 amino acids. The CDR3 DNA reads as TGTGCCAGTACCGATACGAACACCGGGGAGCTGTTTTTT. This translates into CASTDTNTGELFF.

This clonotype is medium-sized (0.01 to 0.1%) in the sample. The gene calls are TRBV20-1 and TRBJ2-7, with D uncertain. The CDR3 consists of 14 residues. Trimming shortened V by 3 bases and J by 0 bases, and 12 bases separated the two germline ends. From germline, CDR1 is DFQATT and CDR2 SNEGSKA (reference sequence). CDR3 DNA sequence: TGCAGTGCTAGGCCGCACACGAGCTCCTACGAGCAGTACTTC. Encoded protein: CSARPHTSSYEQYF.

This clonotype was detected ten times or more. The chain combines TRBV14 with TRBJ2-7, with a weak D call TRBD2 (7 bases). This CDR3 has 14 amino acids. Trimming stripped 2 bases from V and 2 bases from J, with 10 bases between. The germline V gene encodes CDR1 SGHDN and CDR2 FVKESK. Here the CDR3 reads CASSQTGGPYEQYF. Here the CDR3 DNA reads TGTGCCAGCAGCCAAACGGGGGGCCCCTACGAGCAGTACTTC. The whole variable domain, remainder taken from reference TRBV14 and TRBJ2-7, is EAGVTQFPSHSVIEKGQTVTLRCDPISGHDNLYWYRRVMGKEIKFLLHFVKESKQDESGMPNNRFLAERTGGTYSTLKVQPAELEDSGVYFCASSQTGGPYEQYFGPGTRLTVT.

This clonotype qualifies as medium-sized. The V gene is TRBV7-9, the J gene TRBJ2-5, with 7 bases fitting TRBD1. Germline values: CDR1 SEHNR, CDR2 FQNEAQ (reference sequence). Germline trimming cut 1 base from V and 5 bases from J; bases unmatched to any gene: 10. The CDR3 is made up of 16 amino acids. As DNA, the CDR3 is TGTGCCAGCAGCTTAGTGGGGACAGTAAACTTGGAGACCCAGTACTTC. Protein: CASSLVGTVNLETQYF.

This clonotype was seen ten or more times. The chain uses TRBV24-1 and TRBJ2-7; 7 bases match TRBD1. The trim removed 2 bases at V and 3 bases at J, leaving 6 bases unmatched. Germline CDR1 is KGHDR and CDR2 is SFDVKD. The CDR3 totals 15 residues. The CDR3, as DNA: TGTGCCACCAGTGATTCGAGGGACAGCCTCTACGAGCAGTACTTC. Amino acids: CATSDSRDSLYEQYF.